These 30 T cell receptor beta chains were all obtained from the same sample, sequenced in a study of control samples from healthy donors and cancer patients. This table comes from immunoSEQ multiplex PCR, and its TCRdb copy is limited to in-frame clones, with some not included. Among more than 95,000 clones listed, over 75% were seen once. The sequenced sample was blood. These receptors originate from a man aged 55 to 70 in good health.

CDR3 region: CATSGGHSYEQYF. CDR3 nucleotide sequence: TGTGCCACCAGCGGGGGGCACTCCTACGAGCAGTACTTC. This sequence joins TRBV24-1 and TRBJ2-7, with D maybe TRBD2 (7 bases). The germline CDR1 and CDR2 sequences are KGHDR and SFDVKD. CDR3 size: 13 residues. V was shortened by 7 bases and J by 0 bases, with 9 bases between the two germline ends.

The chain recombines TRBV3-1 (or the pseudogene TRBV3-2) with TRBJ2-2; D not resolved. V dropped 0 bases and J dropped 3 bases, with 11 bases sitting between them. CDR1 is LGHDT, CDR2 YNNKEL, per germline (reference sequence). This CDR3 region has 16 residues. In DNA form, the CDR3 reads TGTGCCAGCAGCCAAGAACAGAAAATCTACACCGGGGAGCTGTTTTTT. Its translation: CASSQEQKIYTGELFF.

The J gene is TRBJ2-6, the V gene TRBV7-9; no clear D gene. Germline V gene sequence: CDR1 SEHNR, CDR2 FQNEAQ (reference sequence). Trimming took off 6 bases at V and 4 bases at J, with 13 bases between the two ends. The CDR3 is 15 residues long. CDR3 loop: CASRGLDTGANVLTF. In nucleotides, the CDR3 is TGTGCCAGCAGGGGGTTAGACACCGGGGCCAACGTCCTGACTTTC.

The chain uses TRBV28 and TRBJ1-2; maybe TRBD1 (6 bases). Between the trimmed V and J ends, which lost 6 bases and 0 bases, there was a span of 11 bases. The germline gives CDR1 MDHEN, CDR2 SYDVKM. The CDR3 is 14 amino acids. The CDR3, as DNA: TGTGCCAGCAGAAGGACAGCAACTAACTATGGCTACACCTTC. Protein: CASRRTATNYGYTF.

The V and J genes are TRBV9 and TRBJ1-2; tentatively, D is TRBD1 (6 bases). The length of the CDR3 is 13 residues. V was shortened by 7 bases and J by 4 bases, with 14 bases between the two germline ends. CDR1 SGDLS and CDR2 YYNGEE come from the germline V gene. The CDR3 region has the DNA TGTGCCAGCTCGCGGACAGAGCTCTATGGCTACACCTTC. Translated: CASSRTELYGYTF.

This clone occurred once. This sequence joins TRBV27 and TRBJ1-2; TRBD1 is a possible D gene (5 bases). V lost 5 bases and J 8 bases, leaving 12 bases between the germline ends. The CDR3 is 12 amino acids. The germline CDR1 and CDR2 sequences are MNHEY and SMNVEV (reference sequence). The DNA of the CDR3 is TGTGCCAGCAGTCCCACAGGAATCGGCTACACCTTC. Translated: CASSPTGIGYTF.

Comments on this clone: At one end, the junction sequence differs from germline, possibly due to a read error. The chain links TRBV2 to TRBJ2-7, with TRBD2 matching 8 bases. Germline V CDR1 and CDR2: SNHLY, FYNNEI. The CDR3 loop spans 15 amino acids. CDR3 bases: TGTGCCAGCAGTGAACTGTTAGCGGGGTCCTCCGAGCAGTACTTC. This encodes CASSELLAGSSEQYF.

The rearrangement links TRBV5-1 to TRBJ2-1; 7 nucleotides line up with TRBD2. Unmatched junction bases numbered 9, after V lost 4 bases and J lost 2 bases. Germline values: CDR1 SGHRS, CDR2 YFSETQ. There are 16 residues in the CDR3. CDR3 sequence: CASSPRTSVPYNEQFF. The CDR3 DNA reads TGCGCCAGCAGCCCGCGCACTAGCGTTCCCTACAATGAGCAGTTCTTC.

This clone has a handful of counts. The rearrangement uses TRBV30 and TRBJ1-1; no clear D. The V gene lost 1 base and the J gene lost 5 bases, with 5 bases spanning the gap. The germline CDR1 and CDR2 sequences are GTSNPN and SVGIG (reference sequence). This CDR3 is 11 amino acids long. CDR3 amino acids: CAWSGWTEAFF. CDR3 sequence (DNA): TGTGCCTGGAGTGGGTGGACTGAAGCTTTCTTT.

The V call is TRBV7-9, the J call TRBJ2-7; 9 positions agree with TRBD1. In germline, CDR1 is SEHNR, CDR2 FQNEAQ (reference sequence). V trimming: 5 bases; J trimming: 0 bases; junction bases outside the gene matches: 17. The CDR3 is 19 residues long. Written as DNA, the CDR3 is TGTGCCAGCAGCGTGTTTCCGGGACAGGGTTTCCCGAGCTCCTACGAGCAGTACTTC. This gives the protein CASSVFPGQGFPSSYEQYF.

The chain recombines TRBV5-4 with TRBJ1-6, with D uncertain. Germline assignment: CDR1 SGHNT and CDR2 YYREEE (reference sequence). This CDR3 contains 14 residues. Trimming shortened V by 4 bases and J by 7 bases, and 12 bases separated the two germline ends. The CDR3 DNA reads TGTGCCAGCAGCGGGGTGGCTGTCAATTCACCCCTCCACTTT. Translated: CASSGVAVNSPLHF. The full variable domain, completed using reference TRBV5-4 and TRBJ1-6, is ETGVTQSPTHLIKTRGQQVTLRCSSQSGHNTVSWYQQALGQGPQFIFQYYREEENGRGNFPPRFSGLQFPNYSSELNVNALELDDSALYLCASSGVAVNSPLHFGNGTRLTVT.

The chain is built from TRBV7-2 and TRBJ2-3; tentatively, D is TRBD2 (6 bases). V lost 1 base and J 8 bases, leaving 10 bases between the germline ends. The CDR3 is made up of 13 amino acids. Germline-derived CDR1 and CDR2 are SGHTA and FQGNSA. Here the CDR3 reads CASSLDPGGTQYF. CDR3 coding DNA: TGTGCCAGCAGCTTAGACCCCGGGGGTACGCAGTATTTT.

The J gene is TRBJ1-2, the V gene TRBV24-1; D gene ambiguous. The V and J ends lost 8 bases and 0 bases respectively, with 12 bases between them. This CDR3 comprises 14 residues. From germline, CDR1 is KGHDR and CDR2 SFDVKD. CDR3 DNA sequence: TGTGCCACCACCCCTCTCGAGACTAACTATGGCTACACCTTC. This translates into CATTPLETNYGYTF.

V and J are TRBV19 and TRBJ2-3; a weak D match, TRBD1 (5 bases). V was pared by 8 bases and J by 4 bases, with 13 bases between. The CDR3 is 13 residues long. Germline V gene data show CDR1 as LNHDA and CDR2 as SQIVND (reference sequence). The CDR3 here is CASGQGGPDTQYF. The CDR3 bases are TGTGCCAGTGGGCAGGGTGGCCCAGATACGCAGTATTTT.

V gene TRBV2 combines with J gene TRBJ2-7; a possible D gene is TRBD1 (5 bases). Germline values: CDR1 SNHLY, CDR2 FYNNEI. This CDR3 contains 11 residues. The V end was cut by 4 bases, the J end by 4 bases, with 5 bases between. In DNA form, the CDR3 reads TGTGCCAGCAGTGGGACATACGAGCAGTACTTC. This gives the protein CASSGTYEQYF.

The V and J genes are TRBV5-5 and TRBJ2-5; no firm D call. Germline assignment: CDR1 SGHKS and CDR2 YYEKEE (reference sequence). Trimming removed 0 bases at V and 5 bases at J, with 11 bases between. The CDR3 length is 14 residues. The CDR3 loop reads CASSLAPPGETQYF. The CDR3 coding sequence is TGTGCCAGCAGCTTGGCCCCCCCCGGGGAGACCCAGTACTTC.

This clone came up a few times. The chain employs TRBV18 and TRBJ1-2; 9 bases match TRBD1. Germline V gene sequence: CDR1 KGHSH, CDR2 LQKENI. Trimming removed 6 bases from V and 1 base from J; junction bases left unmatched: 0. The CDR3 consists of 13 residues. For the CDR3, the DNA is TGTGCCAGCTCGACAGGGGGTAACTATGGCTACACCTTC. Protein: CASSTGGNYGYTF. Supplemented by reference TRBV18 and TRBJ1-2, the full variable domain reads NAGVMQNPRHLVRRRGQEARLRCSPMKGHSHVYWYRQLPEEGLKFMVYLQKENIIDESGMPKERFSAEFPKEGPSILRIQQVVRGDSAAYFCASSTGGNYGYTFGSGTRLTVV.

This chain links TRBV9 with TRBJ1-1; D might be TRBD1 (5 bases). V was cut by 3 bases and J by 9 bases, with 12 bases left in between. Germline CDR1 reads SGDLS; CDR2 reads YYNGEE. The CDR3 is made up of 12 amino acids. CDR3 in amino acids: CASSADSTKAFF. The DNA for the CDR3 is TGTGCCAGCAGCGCCGACAGTACTAAAGCTTTCTTT.

V gene TRBV19 combines with J gene TRBJ2-5; 9 bases map to TRBD1. The length of the CDR3 is 14 residues. Germline CDR1 reads LNHDA; CDR2 reads SQIVND (reference sequence). The trim removed 5 bases at V and 5 bases at J, leaving 6 bases unmatched. This CDR3 is CASSLQGAGETQYF. CDR3 coding DNA: TGTGCCAGTAGTTTACAGGGGGCAGGGGAGACCCAGTACTTC.

J is TRBJ1-2 and V is TRBV7-8, with D hard to call. The germline V gene encodes CDR1 SGHVS and CDR2 FQNEAQ. This CDR3 spans 14 amino acids. The V end lost 0 bases, the J end lost 3 bases, and 8 bases lay between the germline ends. The CDR3 DNA follows: TGTGCCAGCAGCTTAGCGGGGATCGACTATGGCTACACCTTC. Translation gives CASSLAGIDYGYTF.

J is TRBJ2-3 and V is TRBV10-1; D not certain. The germline V gene has CDR1 WNHNN and CDR2 SYGVQD (reference sequence). V gave up 3 bases and J gave up 1 base, with 8 bases separating them. The CDR3 runs to 14 residues. The CDR3 nucleotides are TGCGCCAGCAGTGAAGGCGGACGCACAGATACGCAGTATTTT. Protein product: CASSEGGRTDTQYF.

The V and J genes are TRBV6-6 and TRBJ1-1, with a weak D call TRBD1 (5 bases). The CDR3 sequence is 13 residues long. The V end was cut by 6 bases, the J end by 4 bases, with 12 bases between. Germline loops: CDR1 MNHNY, CDR2 SVGAGI (reference sequence). The CDR3 DNA reads TGTGCCAGCAGCCCCCCGGGGACCACTGAAGCTTTCTTT. Translating it yields CASSPPGTTEAFF.

This clone occurred a few times. This sequence joins TRBV6-5 and TRBJ1-2, with D perhaps TRBD1 (6 bases). Germline V CDR1 and CDR2: MNHEY, SVGAGI. The CDR3 runs 12 residues. Deletions cut 2 bases from V and 5 bases from J, with 6 bases between. The CDR3 region has the DNA TGTGCCAGCAGTTACCAGGGGTATGGCTACACCTTC. Translation: CASSYQGYGYTF.

The V and J genes are TRBV3-1 (or the pseudogene TRBV3-2) and TRBJ1-5; no firm D call. Per germline, CDR1 LGHDT and CDR2 YNNKEL (reference sequence). The V end lost 1 base, the J end lost 0 bases, and 4 bases lay between the germline ends. The CDR3 contains 14 residues. As DNA, the CDR3 is TGTGCCAGCAGCCAAGTGAATAGCAATCAGCCCCAGCATTTT. It encodes CASSQVNSNQPQHF.

In this sample, this clone turned up once. This sequence joins TRBV6-5 and TRBJ2-2, with a tentative D call TRBD1 (5 bases). Between the trimmed V and J ends, which lost 5 bases and 3 bases, there was a span of 10 bases. The CDR3 covers 14 residues. CDR1 and CDR2 (germline): MNHEY, SVGAGI. The CDR3 protein is CASSPDTYTGELFF. In DNA, the CDR3 is TGTGCCAGCAGTCCGGACACCTACACCGGGGAGCTGTTTTTT.

The V call is TRBV5-5, the J call TRBJ2-5, with TRBD1 matching over 11 bases. Germline CDR1 SGHKS, CDR2 YYEKEE (reference sequence). The CDR3 is made up of 16 amino acids. Unmatched junction bases numbered 8, after V lost 2 bases and J lost 5 bases. The CDR3 sequence is CASSLVPRTGGETQYF. DNA of the CDR3: TGTGCCAGCAGCTTAGTCCCCCGGACAGGGGGCGAGACCCAGTACTTC.

CDR3 nucleotides: TGCAGCACTAGCGGGGGAGAGTCCACAGATACGCAGTATTTT. It specifies CSTSGGESTDTQYF. This chain links TRBV29-1 with TRBJ2-3, with 11 bases aligning to TRBD2. Germline assignment: CDR1 SQVTM and CDR2 ANQGSEA. This CDR3 region has 14 residues. Germline trimming cut 8 bases from V and 2 bases from J; bases unmatched to any gene: 6.

This chain links TRBV18 with TRBJ2-1; TRBD1 matches 11 bases. Losses at the gene ends were 4 bases for V and 10 bases for J; bases not matched to a gene: 6. CDR3 length: 14 amino acids. CDR1 is KGHSH, CDR2 LQKENI, per germline. This CDR3 is CASSQGTGGGEQFF. CDR3 bases: TGTGCCAGCTCACAAGGGACAGGGGGAGGAGAGCAGTTCTTC.

This clone was counted only a few times. This chain connects TRBV5-1 to TRBJ1-6; TRBD1 agrees at 9 bases. The CDR3 runs 16 residues. The V gene end was trimmed by 4 bases and the J gene end by 9 bases; junction bases not matched to a gene: 11. Germline V gene lookup returns CDR1 SGHRS and CDR2 YFSETQ. For the CDR3, the DNA is TGCGCCAGCAGCCCCGGAGCGTCGGACAGGGGTTCACCCCTCCACTTT. It translates to CASSPGASDRGSPLHF.

The chain employs TRBV6-2 or TRBV6-3 and TRBJ2-1; 11 bases agree with TRBD2. Germline CDR1 and CDR2: MNHEY and SVGEGT. Trimming cost V 3 bases and J 0 bases; bases outside gene matches: 4. The CDR3 length is 17 residues. CDR3 DNA sequence: TGTGCCAGCAGTTATAGCGGGGGGGCCAGCTCCTACAATGAGCAGTTCTTC. The encoded protein is CASSYSGGASSYNEQFF.